Here is one TCR beta chain with its context. Its antigen is as yet unknown. The authors made TCR beta libraries by quantitative 5'-RACE with molecular barcodes. TCRdb re-called the 5' RACE reads with MiXCR, one entry per CDR3 protein. Of roughly 230,000 distinct CDR3 sequences listed, about a sixth are singletons. With V trimmed by 1 base and J by 3 bases, 8 bases remained unmatched. The CDR3 consists of 16 residues. The germline CDR1 and CDR2 sequences are MGHRA and YSYEKL. The data belong to a study of CD8 T cells in ankylosing spondylitis. Study outcomes and limitations: A motif in TCR beta, a set of about 8 highly homologous variants, appeared characteristic of ankylosing spondylitis blood.

The receptor was isolated from a male donor with ankylosing spondylitis or in good health (not recorded which). The genes are TRBV4-1 and TRBJ2-7, with 8 bases fitting TRBD2. Sequencing used blood, either unsorted or a sorted T cell fraction (not recorded which). The CDR3 DNA reads TGCGCCAGCAGCCAAGCCCGAGGCGGGAGGTACTACGAGCAGTACTTC. Residues: CASSQARGGRYYEQYF.